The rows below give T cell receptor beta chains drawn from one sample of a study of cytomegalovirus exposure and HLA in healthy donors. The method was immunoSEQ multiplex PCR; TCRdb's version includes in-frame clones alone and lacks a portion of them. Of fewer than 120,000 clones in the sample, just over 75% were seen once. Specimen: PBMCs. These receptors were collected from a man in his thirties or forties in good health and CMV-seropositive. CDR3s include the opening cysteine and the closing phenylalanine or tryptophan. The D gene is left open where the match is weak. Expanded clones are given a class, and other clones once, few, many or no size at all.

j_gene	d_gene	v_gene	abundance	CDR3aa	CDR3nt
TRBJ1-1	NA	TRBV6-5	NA	CASSLSVLWETEAFF	TGTGCCAGCAGTCTATCCGTCTTATGGGAGACTGAAGCTTTCTTT
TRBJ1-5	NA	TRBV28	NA	CASTPSRGNQPQHF	TGTGCCAGCACGCCGTCGAGAGGCAATCAGCCCCAGCATTTT
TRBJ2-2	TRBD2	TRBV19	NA	CASSRTSSTGELFF	TGTGCCAGTAGTAGGACTAGCAGTACCGGGGAGCTGTTTTTT
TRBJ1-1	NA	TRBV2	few	CASSDWAGGTEAFF	TGTGCCAGCAGTGATTGGGCAGGCGGGACTGAAGCTTTCTTT
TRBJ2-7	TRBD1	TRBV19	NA	CASSHRDSRHEQYF	TGTGCCAGTAGTCACCGGGACAGTAGGCACGAGCAGTACTTC
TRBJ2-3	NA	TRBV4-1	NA	CASSPQGGTDSPDTQYF	TGCGCCAGCAGCCCTCAGGGCGGGACGGACTCACCGGATACGCAGTATTTT
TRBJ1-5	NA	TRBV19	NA	CASKEGGYNQPQHF	TGTGCCAGTAAGGAAGGGGGATACAATCAGCCCCAGCATTTT
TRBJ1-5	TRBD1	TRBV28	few	CASSPNRGDQPQHF	TGTGCCAGCAGTCCAAACAGGGGTGATCAGCCCCAGCATTTT
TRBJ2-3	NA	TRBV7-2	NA	CASSFDYATDTQYF	TGTGCCAGCAGCTTTGACTACGCCACAGATACGCAGTATTTT
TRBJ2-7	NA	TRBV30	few	CAWSQGVSSYEQYF	TGTGCCTGGAGTCAAGGGGTAAGCTCCTACGAGCAGTACTTC
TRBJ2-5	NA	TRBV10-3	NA	CAISAGSEQETQYF	TGTGCCATCAGTGCGGGGTCGGAACAAGAGACCCAGTACTTC
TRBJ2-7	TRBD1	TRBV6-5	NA	CASRPGTGAPYEQYF	TGTGCCAGCAGACCCGGGACAGGGGCCCCCTACGAGCAGTACTTC
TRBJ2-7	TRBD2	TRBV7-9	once	CSSSHWASGATYEQYF	TGTTCCAGCAGCCACTGGGCCAGCGGGGCAACCTACGAGCAGTACTTC
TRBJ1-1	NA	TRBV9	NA	CASSVRGGTEAFF	TGTGCCAGCAGCGTAAGGGGGGGCACTGAAGCTTTCTTT
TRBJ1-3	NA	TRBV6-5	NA	CASSYRGFSVGTIYF	TGTGCCAGCAGTTATCGGGGGTTCTCGGTGGGCACCATATATTTT
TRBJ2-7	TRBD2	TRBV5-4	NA	CASSLAGLVGEQYF	TGTGCCAGCAGCTTGGCCGGACTAGTGGGCGAGCAGTACTTC
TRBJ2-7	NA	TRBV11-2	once	CASSYSHRSYEQYF	TGTGCCAGCAGCTATAGTCACAGATCCTACGAGCAGTACTTC
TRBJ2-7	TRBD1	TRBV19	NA	CASSPGTGAYEQYF	TGTGCCAGTAGTCCCGGGACAGGGGCCTACGAGCAGTACTTC
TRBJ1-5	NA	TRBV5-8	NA	CASSRERGQPQHF	TGTGCCAGCAGCCGCGAAAGGGGCCAGCCCCAGCATTTT
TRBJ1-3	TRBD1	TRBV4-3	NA	CASSPRNRGHSNSGNTIYF	TGCGCCAGCAGCCCGAGAAACAGGGGCCACTCAAACTCTGGAAACACCATATATTTT
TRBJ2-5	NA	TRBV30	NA	CAWSPLGETQYF	TGTGCCTGGAGTCCACTAGGCGAGACCCAGTACTTC
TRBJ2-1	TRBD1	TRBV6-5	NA	CASSGGTGVNEQFF	TGTGCCAGCAGTGGGGGGACAGGGGTCAATGAGCAGTTCTTC
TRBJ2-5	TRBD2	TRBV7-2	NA	CASSPGRDYTTQETQYF	TGTGCCAGCAGCCCAGGCCGGGACTACACCACACAAGAGACCCAGTACTTC
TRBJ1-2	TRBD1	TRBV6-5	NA	CASSYSGTVHNYGYTF	TGTGCCAGCAGTTACTCCGGGACAGTACATAACTATGGCTACACCTTC
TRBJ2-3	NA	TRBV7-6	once	CASSLESRGGTDTQYF	TGTGCCAGCAGCTTAGAAAGCAGGGGTGGCACAGATACGCAGTATTTT
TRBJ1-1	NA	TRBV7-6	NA	CASSLAADSEAFF	TGTGCCAGCAGCTTAGCCGCTGACAGTGAAGCTTTCTTT
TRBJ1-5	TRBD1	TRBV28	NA	CASSLGDRGYNQPQHF	TGTGCCAGCAGTTTAGGGGACAGGGGTTACAATCAGCCCCAGCATTTT
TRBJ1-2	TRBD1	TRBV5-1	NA	CASSPDRVWSNYGYTF	TGCGCCAGCAGCCCGGACAGGGTATGGTCTAACTATGGCTACACCTTC
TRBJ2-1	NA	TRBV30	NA	CAWSFRGGYNEQFF	TGTGCCTGGAGTTTTAGGGGGGGGTACAATGAGCAGTTCTTC
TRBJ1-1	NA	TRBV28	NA	CASRKSRGIVAFF	TGTGCCAGCAGGAAATCAAGGGGGATCGTAGCTTTCTTT
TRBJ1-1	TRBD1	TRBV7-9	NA	CASSSQGATEAFF	TGTGCCAGCAGCTCTCAGGGGGCAACTGAAGCTTTCTTT
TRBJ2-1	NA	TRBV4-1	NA	CASSPQSGSYNEQFF	TGCGCCAGCAGCCCGCAATCGGGCTCCTACAATGAGCAGTTCTTC
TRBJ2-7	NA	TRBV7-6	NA	CASSLAPQGNPSGEQYF	TGTGCCAGCAGCTTAGCGCCTCAGGGGAACCCCTCAGGCGAGCAGTACTTC
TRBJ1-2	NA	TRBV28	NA	CASTLTPSRNYGYTF	TGTGCCAGCACCCTTACCCCGAGCCGCAACTATGGCTACACCTTC
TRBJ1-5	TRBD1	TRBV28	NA	CASRDTGGRQPQHF	TGTGCCAGCAGAGATACAGGGGGCAGGCAGCCCCAGCATTTT
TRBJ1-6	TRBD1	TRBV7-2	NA	CASSLGTGGTSPLHF	TGTGCCAGCAGCCTAGGGACAGGGGGCACTTCACCCCTCCACTTT
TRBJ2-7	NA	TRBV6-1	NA	CASSVGGGLSEQYF	TGTGCCAGCAGCGTGGGGGGGGGCTTATCCGAGCAGTACTTC
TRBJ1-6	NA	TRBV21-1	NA	CASSKAAWGQGLHF	TGTGCCAGCAGCAAAGCGGCGTGGGGACAGGGTCTCCACTTT
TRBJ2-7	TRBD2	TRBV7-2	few	CASSGGSGGLEQYF	TGTGCCAGCAGCGGAGGTAGCGGGGGGTTGGAGCAGTACTTC
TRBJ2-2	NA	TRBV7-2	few	CASSLFSGGGTGELFF	TGTGCCAGCAGCTTGTTTTCAGGAGGTGGCACCGGGGAGCTGTTTTTT
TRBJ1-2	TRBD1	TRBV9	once	CASSSPGQGNYGYTF	TGTGCCAGCAGCTCACCGGGACAGGGTAACTATGGCTACACCTTC
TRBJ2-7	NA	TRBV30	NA	CAWKGVSYEQYF	TGTGCCTGGAAGGGGGTTTCCTACGAGCAGTACTTC
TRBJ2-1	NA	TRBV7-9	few	CASSPSTSSSYNEQFF	TGTGCCAGCAGCCCCTCGACAAGTAGCTCCTACAATGAGCAGTTCTTC
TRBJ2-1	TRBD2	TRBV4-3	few	CAASLERGGGNEQFF	TGCGCCGCCAGTCTCGAGCGGGGGGGCGGCAATGAGCAGTTCTTC
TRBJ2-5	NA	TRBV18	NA	CASSPSRQGGETQYF	TGTGCCAGCTCACCGTCTCGGCAGGGTGGGGAGACCCAGTACTTC